A single sample is the source of the 8 T cell receptor beta chains below, sequenced in a study of cytomegalovirus exposure and HLA in healthy donors. It was with 60 Vbeta and 13 Jbeta primers that the PCR ran. Generated by immunoSEQ multiplex PCR, the TCRdb table keeps only in-frame clones and is missing some. The sample shows approximately 100,000 clones, about 80% of them seen only once. The sequencing input was PBMCs. The receptors come from a man in his 60s in good health and CMV-seropositive.

V gene TRBV28 combines with J gene TRBJ1-2, with 9 bases that match TRBD1. The V gene end was trimmed by 5 bases and the J gene end by 6 bases; junction bases not matched to a gene: 7. Germline V CDR1 and CDR2: MDHEN, SYDVKM. This CDR3 contains 14 residues. The DNA for the CDR3 is TGTGCCAGCAGTACTCCCGGACAGGGGAATGGCTACACCTTC. The encoded protein is CASSTPGQGNGYTF.

The rearrangement links TRBV27 to TRBJ2-5; possible D gene TRBD2, 6 bases. This CDR3 has 13 residues. The V end was cut by 6 bases, the J end by 9 bases, with 17 bases between. Germline lookup yields CDR1 MNHEY and CDR2 SMNVEV (reference sequence). CDR3 sequence reads: CASSRDSTTAQYF. The CDR3 DNA reads as TGTGCCAGCAGCAGGGACTCCACAACGGCCCAGTACTTC.

This clone was found a few times. CDR3 in DNA: TGCGCCAGCGTAAAGCGGGGAGGGAATGAGCAGTTCTTC. Encoded protein: CASVKRGGNEQFF. The chain recombines TRBV10-2 with TRBJ2-1; 7 nucleotides match TRBD2. The junction had 8 bases not matched to a gene; V was cut back by 8 bases and J by 7 bases. CDR1 is WSHSY, CDR2 SAAADI, per germline. This CDR3 is 13 amino acids long.

For the CDR3, the DNA is TGTGCCAGCAGCGTAGATCGGGGAAGGTTCACTGAAGCTTTCTTT. This gives the protein CASSVDRGRFTEAFF. The gene calls are TRBV9 and TRBJ1-1; D ambiguous. V lost 0 bases and J 4 bases, leaving 13 bases between the germline ends. Germline loops: CDR1 SGDLS, CDR2 YYNGEE. The CDR3 has 15 amino acids.

The genes are TRBV6-5 and TRBJ1-6; D is uncertain. CDR1 and CDR2 from the germline V gene are MNHEY and SVGAGI. CDR3 length equals 15 residues. V was pared by 5 bases and J by 5 bases, with 13 bases between. DNA of the CDR3: TGTGCCAGCAGTATCACTACAACGGATAATTCACCCCTCCACTTT. It yields the protein CASSITTTDNSPLHF.

The chain carries TRBV5-6 and TRBJ2-7, with a tentative D call TRBD1 (5 bases). Germline values: CDR1 SGHDT, CDR2 YYEEEE. V gave up 2 bases and J gave up 5 bases, with 17 bases separating them. CDR3 size: 15 residues. In nucleotides, the CDR3 is TGTGCCAGCAGCTTAACCAGGGCAGAAAGGAACGAGCAGTACTTC. It encodes CASSLTRAERNEQYF.

This chain connects TRBV2 to TRBJ2-5; D may be TRBD1 (6 bases). Germline CDR1 is SNHLY and CDR2 is FYNNEI. CDR3 size: 13 residues. The V end lost 8 bases, the J end lost 1 base, and 11 bases lay between the germline ends. CDR3 sequence (DNA): TGTGCCAGCGGGGGCCCGCTCCAAGAGACCCAGTACTTC. Its translation is CASGGPLQETQYF.

The chain recombines TRBV7-5 with TRBJ2-2; the table assigns TRBD1, which was not confirmed against the DNA. TRBV7-5 is termed a pseudogene. CDR3 size: 17 residues. CDR3 in DNA: TGTGCCAGAATCACCCTCGTGGGACAGGGGTTCGCCGGGGAGCTGTTTTTT. It codes for CARITLVGQGFAGELFF.